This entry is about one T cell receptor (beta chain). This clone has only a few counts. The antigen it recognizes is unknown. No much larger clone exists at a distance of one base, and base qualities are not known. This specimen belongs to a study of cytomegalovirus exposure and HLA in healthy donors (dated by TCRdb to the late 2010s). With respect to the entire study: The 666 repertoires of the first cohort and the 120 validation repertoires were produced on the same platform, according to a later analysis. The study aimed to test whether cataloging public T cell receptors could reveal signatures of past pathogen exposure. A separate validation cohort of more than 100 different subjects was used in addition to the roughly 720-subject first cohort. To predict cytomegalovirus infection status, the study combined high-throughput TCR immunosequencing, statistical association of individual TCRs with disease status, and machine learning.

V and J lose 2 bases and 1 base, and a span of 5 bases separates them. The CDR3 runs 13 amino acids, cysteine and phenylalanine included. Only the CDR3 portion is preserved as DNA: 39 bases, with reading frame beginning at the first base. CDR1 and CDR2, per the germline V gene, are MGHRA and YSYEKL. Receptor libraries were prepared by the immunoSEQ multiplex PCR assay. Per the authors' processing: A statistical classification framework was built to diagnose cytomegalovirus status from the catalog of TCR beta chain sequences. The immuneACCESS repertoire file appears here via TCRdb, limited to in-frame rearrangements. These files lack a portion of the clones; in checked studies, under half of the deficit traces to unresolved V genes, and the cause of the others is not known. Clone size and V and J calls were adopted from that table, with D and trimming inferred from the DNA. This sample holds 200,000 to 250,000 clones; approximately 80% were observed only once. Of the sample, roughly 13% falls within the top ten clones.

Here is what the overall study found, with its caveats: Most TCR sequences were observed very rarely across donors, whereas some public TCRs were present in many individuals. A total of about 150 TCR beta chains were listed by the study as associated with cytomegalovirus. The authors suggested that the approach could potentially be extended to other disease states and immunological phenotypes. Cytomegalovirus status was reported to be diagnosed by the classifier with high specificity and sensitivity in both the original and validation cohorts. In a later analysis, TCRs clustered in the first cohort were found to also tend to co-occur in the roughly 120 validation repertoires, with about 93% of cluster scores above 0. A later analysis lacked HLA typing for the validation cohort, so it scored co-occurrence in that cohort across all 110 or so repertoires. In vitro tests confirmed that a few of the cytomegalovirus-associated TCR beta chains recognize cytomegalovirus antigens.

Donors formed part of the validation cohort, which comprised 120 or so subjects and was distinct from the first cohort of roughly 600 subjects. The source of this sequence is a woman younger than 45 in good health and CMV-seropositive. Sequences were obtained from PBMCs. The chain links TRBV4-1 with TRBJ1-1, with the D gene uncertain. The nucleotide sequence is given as TGCGCCAGCAGCCAATACGAGAACACTGAAGCTTTCTTT. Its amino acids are CASSQYENTEAFF.